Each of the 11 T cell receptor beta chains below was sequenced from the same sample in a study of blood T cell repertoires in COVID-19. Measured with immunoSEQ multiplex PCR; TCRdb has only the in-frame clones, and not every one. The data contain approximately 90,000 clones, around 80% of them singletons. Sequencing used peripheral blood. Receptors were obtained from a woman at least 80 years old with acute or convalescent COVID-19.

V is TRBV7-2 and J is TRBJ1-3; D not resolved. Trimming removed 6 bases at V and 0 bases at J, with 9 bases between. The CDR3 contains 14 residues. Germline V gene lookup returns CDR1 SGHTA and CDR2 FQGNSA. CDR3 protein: CASSSPSSGNTIYF. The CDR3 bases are TGTGCCAGCAGTTCCCCCAGCTCTGGAAACACCATATATTTT.

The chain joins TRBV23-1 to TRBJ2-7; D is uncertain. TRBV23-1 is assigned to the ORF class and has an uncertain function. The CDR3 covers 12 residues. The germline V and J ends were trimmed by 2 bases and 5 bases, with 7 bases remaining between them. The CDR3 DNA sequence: TGCGCCAGCAGTCAACGGAGACACGAGCAGTACTTC. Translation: CASSQRRHEQYF.

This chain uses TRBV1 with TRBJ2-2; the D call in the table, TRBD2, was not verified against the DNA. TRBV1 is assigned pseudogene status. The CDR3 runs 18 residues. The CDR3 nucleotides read TGCACCAGCAGCCAAGACGGGCGGGAAGCCCCGAACACCGGGGAGCTGTTTTTT. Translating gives CTSSQDGREAPNTGELFF.

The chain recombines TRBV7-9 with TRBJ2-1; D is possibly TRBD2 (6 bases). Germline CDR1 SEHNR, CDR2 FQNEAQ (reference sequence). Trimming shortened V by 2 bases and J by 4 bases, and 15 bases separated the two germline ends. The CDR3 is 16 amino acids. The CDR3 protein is CASSLLASWGYNEQFF. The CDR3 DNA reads TGTGCCAGCAGCTTACTAGCGTCCTGGGGGTACAATGAGCAGTTCTTC.

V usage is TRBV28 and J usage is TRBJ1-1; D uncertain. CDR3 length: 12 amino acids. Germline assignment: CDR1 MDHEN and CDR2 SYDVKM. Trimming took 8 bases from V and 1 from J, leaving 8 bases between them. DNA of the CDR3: TGTGCCAGCTCTCAGTCGAACACTGAAGCTTTCTTT. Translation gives CASSQSNTEAFF.

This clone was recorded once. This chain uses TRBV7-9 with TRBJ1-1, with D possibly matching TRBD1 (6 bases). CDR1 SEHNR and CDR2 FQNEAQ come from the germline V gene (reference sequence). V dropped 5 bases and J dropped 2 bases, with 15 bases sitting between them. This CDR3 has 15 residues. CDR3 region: CASSASTGFNTEAFF. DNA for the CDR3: TGTGCCAGCAGCGCCTCGACAGGATTCAACACTGAAGCTTTCTTT.

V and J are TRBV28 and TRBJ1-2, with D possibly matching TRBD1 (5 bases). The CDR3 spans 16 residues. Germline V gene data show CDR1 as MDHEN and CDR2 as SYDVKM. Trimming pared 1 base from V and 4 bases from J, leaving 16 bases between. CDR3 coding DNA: TGTGCCAGCAGTTTATCCGTCCCGGGGGTAGGCTATGGCTACACCTTC. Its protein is CASSLSVPGVGYGYTF.

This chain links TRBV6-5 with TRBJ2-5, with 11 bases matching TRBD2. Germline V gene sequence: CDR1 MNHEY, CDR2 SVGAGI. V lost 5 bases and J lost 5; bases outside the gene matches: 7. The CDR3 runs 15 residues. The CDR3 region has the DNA TGTGCCAGCAGTCTAGCGGGGGGCCGGGTGGAGACCCAGTACTTC. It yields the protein CASSLAGGRVETQYF.

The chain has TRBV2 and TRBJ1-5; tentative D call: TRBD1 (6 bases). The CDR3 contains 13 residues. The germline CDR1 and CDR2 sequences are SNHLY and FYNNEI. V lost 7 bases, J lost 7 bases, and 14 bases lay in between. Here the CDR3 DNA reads TGTGCCAGCATGGTGGGGGGGCGACAGCCCCAGCATTTT. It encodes CASMVGGRQPQHF.

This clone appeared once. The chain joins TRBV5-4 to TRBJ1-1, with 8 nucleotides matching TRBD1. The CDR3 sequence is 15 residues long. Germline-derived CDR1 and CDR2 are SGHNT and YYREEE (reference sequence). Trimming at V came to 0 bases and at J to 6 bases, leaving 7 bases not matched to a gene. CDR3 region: CASSLAAGGVPEAFF. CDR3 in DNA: TGTGCCAGCAGCTTGGCCGCAGGGGGCGTCCCTGAAGCTTTCTTT.

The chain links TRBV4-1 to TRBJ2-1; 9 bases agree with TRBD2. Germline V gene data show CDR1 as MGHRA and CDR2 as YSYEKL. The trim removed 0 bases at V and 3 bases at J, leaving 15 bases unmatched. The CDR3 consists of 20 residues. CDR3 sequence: CASSQDPGGLASSGYNEQFF. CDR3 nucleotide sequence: TGCGCCAGCAGCCAAGATCCGGGGGGACTAGCCTCGAGTGGCTACAATGAGCAGTTCTTC.